These 17 T cell receptor beta chains share one sample of origin, sequenced in a study of blood T cell repertoires in COVID-19. Here immunoSEQ multiplex PCR was the method, and the copy in TCRdb shows in-frame clones only, minus some. The sample consists of approximately 67,000 clones, 87% of them appearing once. The sample comprised peripheral blood. The source of these receptors is a man aged 50-60 years with active COVID-19.

This sequence joins TRBV9 and TRBJ2-1; no definite D call. Germline V gene sequence: CDR1 SGDLS, CDR2 YYNGEE. The CDR3 extends over 15 amino acids. V was trimmed by 1 base and J by 2 bases, leaving 10 bases between them. The CDR3 DNA sequence: TGTGCCAGCAGCGTAAACGACCGGGCCTACAATGAGCAGTTCTTC. Protein sequence: CASSVNDRAYNEQFF.

V and J are TRBV11-1 and TRBJ1-1, with TRBD1 as a possible D gene (5 bases). V lost 2 bases, J lost 0 bases, and 7 bases lay in between. The CDR3 extends over 14 amino acids. In germline, CDR1 is SGHAT, CDR2 FQDESV (reference sequence). The CDR3 loop is CASSLPGMNTEAFF. The CDR3 bases are TGTGCCAGCAGCTTACCAGGGATGAACACTGAAGCTTTCTTT. Combining the CDR3 with reference TRBV11-1 and TRBJ1-1 gives the whole variable domain EAEVAQSPRYKITEKSQAVAFWCDPISGHATLYWYRQILGQGPELLVQFQDESVVDDSQLPKDRFSAERLKGVDSTLKIQPAELGDSAMYLCASSLPGMNTEAFFGQGTRLTVV.

The rearrangement joins TRBV4-3 to TRBJ1-1, with D possibly TRBD1 on 6 matching bases. This CDR3 region has 16 residues. Germline lookup yields CDR1 LGHNA and CDR2 YSLEER. Trimming cost V 4 bases and J 5 bases, with 20 bases left between them. The CDR3 here is CASSPQVGGWDTEAFF. The CDR3, as DNA: TGCGCCAGCAGCCCACAGGTAGGGGGTTGGGATACTGAAGCTTTCTTT.

The CDR3 loop is CASSLGEGWETQYF. The CDR3 coding sequence is TGTGCCAGCAGCTTAGGGGAGGGGTGGGAGACCCAGTACTTC. The J gene is TRBJ2-5, the V gene TRBV11-2, with 7 nucleotides matching TRBD2. V lost 1 base and J lost 5; bases outside the gene matches: 4. The CDR3 spans 14 residues. Per germline, CDR1 SGHAT and CDR2 FQNNGV.

The chain combines TRBV5-5 with TRBJ2-2; D ambiguous. Germline assignment: CDR1 SGHKS and CDR2 YYEKEE (reference sequence). The CDR3 has 14 amino acids. Between the trimmed V and J ends, which lost 0 bases and 3 bases, there was a span of 6 bases. CDR3 DNA: TGTGCCAGCAGCTTGGATGCGTACACCGGGGAGCTGTTTTTT. Encoded protein: CASSLDAYTGELFF.

The chain links TRBV27 to TRBJ1-5; tentative D call: TRBD1 (5 bases). The V gene's germline CDR1 is MNHEY and CDR2 SMNVEV (reference sequence). CDR3 size: 16 residues. The germline V and J ends were trimmed by 3 bases and 5 bases, with 17 bases remaining between them. Here the CDR3 DNA reads TGTGCCAGCAGTTTCGATAGGGGCATTTCCGATCAGCCCCAGCATTTT. Translating it yields CASSFDRGISDQPQHF.

This rearrangement joins TRBV6-2 or TRBV6-3 to TRBJ2-1; maybe TRBD2 (5 bases). Trimming took off 2 bases at V and 3 bases at J, with 5 bases between the two ends. There are 13 residues in the CDR3. Germline V CDR1 and CDR2: MNHEY, SVGEGT. The CDR3 is CASSYRDYNEQFF. CDR3 DNA: TGTGCCAGCAGTTACCGGGACTACAATGAGCAGTTCTTC.

Turning to this clone: Different DNA sequences within this sample yield the same CDR3. This rearrangement joins TRBV7-9 to TRBJ2-3, with a possible D match to TRBD2 (5 bases). CDR3 length: 16 amino acids. Germline loops: CDR1 SEHNR, CDR2 FQNEAQ (reference sequence). V was cut by 6 bases and J by 0 bases, with 16 bases left in between. The CDR3: CASSPGLALSTDTQYF. CDR3 DNA: TGTGCCAGCAGTCCTGGACTCGCTTTAAGCACAGATACGCAGTATTTT.

The chain couples TRBV7-9 to TRBJ2-5, with 10 bases lining up with TRBD1. CDR3 length: 15 residues. CDR1 and CDR2 (germline): SEHNR, FQNEAQ (reference sequence). V trimming: 2 bases; J trimming: 3 bases; junction bases outside the gene matches: 3. The CDR3 here is CASSLRGTGEETQYF. The CDR3 coding sequence is TGTGCCAGCAGCTTAAGAGGGACAGGGGAAGAGACCCAGTACTTC.

CDR3 residues: CASSREGTQYF. The CDR3 region has the DNA TGTGCCAGCAGCCGCGAGGGAACGCAGTATTTT. The J gene is TRBJ2-3, the V gene TRBV7-6; maybe TRBD2 (5 bases). The CDR3 extends over 11 amino acids. The V gene lost 5 bases and the J gene lost 9 bases, with 9 bases spanning the gap. Germline-derived CDR1 and CDR2 are SGHVS and FNYEAQ.

This chain uses TRBV24-1 with TRBJ2-5; the match to TRBD2 covers 10 bases. Trimming at V came to 5 bases and at J to 5 bases, leaving 7 bases not matched to a gene. This CDR3 has 15 amino acids. The germline V gene has CDR1 KGHDR and CDR2 SFDVKD. CDR3 in DNA: TGTGCCACCAGTGCGCTAGCGGGAGTCCCGGAGACCCAGTACTTC. It specifies CATSALAGVPETQYF.

The chain recombines TRBV9 with TRBJ2-3, with 11 bases matching TRBD1. The CDR3 extends over 18 amino acids. CDR1 SGDLS and CDR2 YYNGEE come from the germline V gene. The trim removed 1 base at V and 5 bases at J, leaving 12 bases unmatched. Here the CDR3 DNA reads TGTGCCAGCAGCGTATCGTCGGGCGGACAGGGGGCGCAAGATACGCAGTATTTT. Translating gives CASSVSSGGQGAQDTQYF.

The rearrangement joins TRBV11-2 to TRBJ1-2, with D hard to call. V was cut by 3 bases and J by 7 bases, with 9 bases left in between. The CDR3 runs to 12 residues. The germline gives CDR1 SGHAT, CDR2 FQNNGV. CDR3 nucleotide sequence: TGTGCCAGCAGCTTCGGGTTATTTGGCTACACCTTC. Translated: CASSFGLFGYTF.

This clone has a single count. Here the CDR3 reads CASSVASSGTIYEQYF. The CDR3 DNA is TGTGCCAGCAGCGTAGCGTCTAGCGGGACCATCTACGAGCAGTACTTC. The V and J genes are TRBV9 and TRBJ2-7, with 9 bases aligning to TRBD2. The J segment lost 3 bases and the V segment lost 0 bases, leaving 7 bases of the junction unmatched. This CDR3 is 16 amino acids long. Germline CDR1 reads SGDLS; CDR2 reads YYNGEE.

This clone was recorded once. V usage is TRBV3-1 (or the pseudogene TRBV3-2) and J usage is TRBJ2-3, with D perhaps TRBD2 (5 bases). The CDR3 length is 14 residues. Germline V gene lookup returns CDR1 LGHDT and CDR2 YNNKEL (reference sequence). V lost 0 bases and J lost 11, with 15 bases in between. CDR3 sequence (DNA): TGTGCCAGCAGCCAAGATCTAGGAGGCGGATTGCAGTATTTT. It is translated as CASSQDLGGGLQYF.

The V gene is TRBV27, the J gene TRBJ1-6, with D possibly TRBD1 on 5 matching bases. The germline CDR1 and CDR2 sequences are MNHEY and SMNVEV (reference sequence). This CDR3 has 13 residues. Trimming cost V 2 bases and J 10 bases, with 9 bases left between them. The CDR3 is CASSLNYRSPLHF. The CDR3 bases are TGTGCCAGCAGTTTAAATTACAGGTCACCCCTCCACTTT.

The chain combines TRBV7-9 with TRBJ1-3; possible D gene TRBD1, 6 bases. CDR1 is SEHNR and CDR2 is FQNEAQ in the germline V gene (reference sequence). Trimming removed 3 bases from V and 3 bases from J, with 12 bases in between. The CDR3 totals 15 residues. CDR3 bases: TGTGCCAGCAGCTTGGAAGGGGGATTTGGAAACACCATATATTTT. This gives the protein CASSLEGGFGNTIYF.